These 6 T cell receptor beta chains were all obtained from the same sample, sequenced in a study of early T cells in non-severe SARS-CoV-2 infection. TCRdb reprocessed the 5' RACE reads with MiXCR, giving one entry per CDR3 protein. The data show some 87,000 distinct CDR3 sequences, roughly an eighth seen once. The sample comprised whole blood. The source of these receptors is an adult who was a healthcare worker with PCR-confirmed SARS-CoV-2 infection or an uninfected control (not recorded which).

This clonotype came up many times. This sequence joins TRBV20-1 and TRBJ2-7; D may be TRBD1 (6 bases). Germline V gene sequence: CDR1 DFQATT, CDR2 SNEGSKA (reference sequence). V was pared by 0 bases and J by 0 bases, with 9 bases between. CDR3 length: 14 amino acids. In nucleotides, the CDR3 is TGCAGTGCTAGAGATAGGGGGTACTCCTACGAGCAGTACTTC. This encodes CSARDRGYSYEQYF.

This clonotype was seen repeatedly, ten times or more. This chain links TRBV6-4 with TRBJ2-2; D possibly corresponds to TRBD2 (5 bases). This CDR3 contains 18 residues. V was trimmed by 3 bases and J by 6 bases, leaving 23 bases between them. Germline loops: CDR1 MRHNA, CDR2 SNTAGT. The DNA of the CDR3 is TGTGCCAGCAGTGAAAGCTCGGGCACTGGAGGTCGCGCCGGGGAGCTGTTTTTT. Translated, it gives CASSESSGTGGRAGELFF.

This clonotype showed up many times. The chain employs TRBV7-3 and TRBJ1-5; D perhaps matches TRBD1 (6 bases). CDR3 size: 13 residues. V was clipped by 5 bases and J by 5 bases, with 10 bases between them. From germline, CDR1 is SGHTA and CDR2 FQGTGA. The CDR3 spells CASSEDRHQPQHF. As DNA, the CDR3 is TGTGCCAGCAGCGAGGACAGACATCAGCCCCAGCATTTT.

This clonotype was counted many times. The chain has TRBV13 and TRBJ2-3, with a weak D call TRBD2 (6 bases). V was clipped by 5 bases and J by 5 bases, with 20 bases between them. Germline values: CDR1 PRHDT, CDR2 FYEKMQ (reference sequence). The CDR3 is made up of 16 amino acids. CDR3 in DNA: TGTGCCAGCAGCCCAATCGGGTGGGGGGAACGAGATACGCAGTATTTT. Protein sequence: CASSPIGWGERDTQYF.

This clonotype was observed a few times. V is TRBV20-1 and J is TRBJ1-2, with D uncertain. The CDR3 has 13 amino acids. Germline-derived CDR1 and CDR2 are DFQATT and SNEGSKA (reference sequence). With 5 bases removed from V and 1 base from J, the gap between germline ends came to 11 bases. The CDR3 region is CSALGTFNYGYTF. The CDR3 coding sequence is TGCAGTGCTCTAGGAACATTTAACTATGGCTACACCTTC.

The V and J genes are TRBV7-9 and TRBJ2-7; D may match TRBD1 or TRBD2 (5 bases each). Germline loops: CDR1 SEHNR, CDR2 FQNEAQ (reference sequence). The CDR3 is 15 amino acids. Trimming took 5 bases from V and 6 from J, leaving 20 bases between them. The CDR3 region has the DNA TGTGCCAGCAGCCTCCCCCGGGACGGATTAAGCGAGCAGTACTTC. Its translation: CASSLPRDGLSEQYF.